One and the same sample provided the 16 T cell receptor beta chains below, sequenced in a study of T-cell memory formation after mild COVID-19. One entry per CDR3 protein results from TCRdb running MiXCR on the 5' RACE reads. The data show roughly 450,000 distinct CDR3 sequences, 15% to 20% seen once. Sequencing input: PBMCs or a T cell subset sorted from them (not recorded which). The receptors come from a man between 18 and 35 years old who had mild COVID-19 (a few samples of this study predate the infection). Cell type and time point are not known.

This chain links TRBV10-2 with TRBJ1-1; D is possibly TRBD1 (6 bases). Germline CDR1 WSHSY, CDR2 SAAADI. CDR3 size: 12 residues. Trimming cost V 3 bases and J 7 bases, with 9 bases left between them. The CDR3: CASSDLQGEAFF. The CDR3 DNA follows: TGCGCCAGCAGTGACCTACAGGGTGAAGCTTTCTTT.

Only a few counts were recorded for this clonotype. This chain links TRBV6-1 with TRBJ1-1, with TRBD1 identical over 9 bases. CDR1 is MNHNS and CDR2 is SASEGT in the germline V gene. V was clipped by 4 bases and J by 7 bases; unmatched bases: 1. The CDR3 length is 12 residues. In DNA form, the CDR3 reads TGTGCCAGCAGTGGGGACAGGGTTGAAGCTTTCTTT. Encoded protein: CASSGDRVEAFF.

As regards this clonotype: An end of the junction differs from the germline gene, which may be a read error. This CDR3 reads CASRLGGTASYEQYF. The CDR3 nucleotides are TGTGCCAGCAGATTAGGAGGTACAGCCTCCTACGAGCAGTACTTC. The genes are TRBV12-3 or TRBV12-4 and TRBJ2-7, with a tentative D call TRBD2 (5 bases). The CDR3 is made up of 15 amino acids.

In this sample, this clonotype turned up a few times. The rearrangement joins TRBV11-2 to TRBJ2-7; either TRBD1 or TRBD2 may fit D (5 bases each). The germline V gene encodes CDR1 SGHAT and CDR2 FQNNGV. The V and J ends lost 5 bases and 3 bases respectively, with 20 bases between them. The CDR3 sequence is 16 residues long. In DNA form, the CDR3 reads TGTGCCAGCAGCCCACACCGGGACCCCTCGGGCTACGAGCAGTACTTC. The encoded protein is CASSPHRDPSGYEQYF.

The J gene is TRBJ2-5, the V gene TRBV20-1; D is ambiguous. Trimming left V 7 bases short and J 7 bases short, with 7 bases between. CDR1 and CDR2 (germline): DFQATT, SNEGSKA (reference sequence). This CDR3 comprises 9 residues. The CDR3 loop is CSGGGTQYF. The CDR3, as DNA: TGCAGTGGCGGTGGGACCCAGTACTTC.

The CDR3 nucleotides are TGTGCCAGCACCTCCCCGGGGAGGGAGTCAGATACGCAGTATTTT. As protein: CASTSPGRESDTQYF. This chain uses TRBV6-1 with TRBJ2-3, with 7 positions matching TRBD2. V was clipped by 7 bases and J by 4 bases; unmatched bases: 11. The CDR3 loop spans 15 amino acids. Germline V gene data show CDR1 as MNHNS and CDR2 as SASEGT.

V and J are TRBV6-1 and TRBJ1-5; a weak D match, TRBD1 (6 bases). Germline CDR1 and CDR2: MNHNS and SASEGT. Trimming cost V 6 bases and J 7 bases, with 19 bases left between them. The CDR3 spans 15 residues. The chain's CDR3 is CASSAQTGLWQPQHF. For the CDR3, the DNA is TGTGCCAGCAGCGCCCAGACAGGCCTCTGGCAGCCCCAGCATTTT.

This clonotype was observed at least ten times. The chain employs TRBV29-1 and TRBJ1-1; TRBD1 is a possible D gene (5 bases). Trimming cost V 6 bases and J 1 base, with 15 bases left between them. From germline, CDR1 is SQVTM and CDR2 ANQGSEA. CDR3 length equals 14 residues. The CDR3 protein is CSVGTETQNTEAFF. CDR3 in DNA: TGCAGCGTCGGGACCGAAACGCAGAACACTGAAGCTTTCTTT.

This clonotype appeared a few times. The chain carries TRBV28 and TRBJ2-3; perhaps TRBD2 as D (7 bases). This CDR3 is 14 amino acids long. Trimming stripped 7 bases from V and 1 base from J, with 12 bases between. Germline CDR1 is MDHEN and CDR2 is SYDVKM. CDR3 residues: CASIRGGRTDTQYF. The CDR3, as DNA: TGTGCCAGCATAAGGGGGGGACGCACAGATACGCAGTATTTT.

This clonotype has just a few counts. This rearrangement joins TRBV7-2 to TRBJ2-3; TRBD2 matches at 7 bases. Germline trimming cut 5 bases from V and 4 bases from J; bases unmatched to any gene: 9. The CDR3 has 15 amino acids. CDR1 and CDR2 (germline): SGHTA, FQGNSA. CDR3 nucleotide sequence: TGTGCCAGCAGCCGGGGCGGGGGTCCGCCAGATACGCAGTATTTT. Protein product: CASSRGGGPPDTQYF.

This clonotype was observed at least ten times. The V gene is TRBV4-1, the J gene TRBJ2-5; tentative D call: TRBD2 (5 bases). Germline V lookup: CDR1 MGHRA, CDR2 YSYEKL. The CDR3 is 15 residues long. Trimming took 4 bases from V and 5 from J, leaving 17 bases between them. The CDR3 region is CASSLPDARGETQYF. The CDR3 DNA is TGCGCCAGCAGCCTGCCGGACGCCAGAGGGGAGACCCAGTACTTC.

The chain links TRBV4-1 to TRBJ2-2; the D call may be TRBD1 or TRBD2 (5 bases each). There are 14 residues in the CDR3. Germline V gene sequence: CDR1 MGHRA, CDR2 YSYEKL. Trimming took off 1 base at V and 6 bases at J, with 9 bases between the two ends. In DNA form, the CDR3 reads TGCGCCAGCAGCCAAGTGGGGGTCGCCGGGGAGCTGTTTTTT. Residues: CASSQVGVAGELFF.

CDR3 sequence (DNA): TGCGCCAGCAGCTTGTCCCAGGGGCGAGGGAGGCAAGAGACCCAGTACTTC. This gives the protein CASSLSQGRGRQETQYF. The chain is built from TRBV5-1 and TRBJ2-5, with D perhaps given as TRBD1 or TRBD2 (6 bases each). CDR3 length: 17 amino acids. CDR1 and CDR2 (germline): SGHRS, YFSETQ. V lost 1 base and J 2 bases, leaving 18 bases between the germline ends.

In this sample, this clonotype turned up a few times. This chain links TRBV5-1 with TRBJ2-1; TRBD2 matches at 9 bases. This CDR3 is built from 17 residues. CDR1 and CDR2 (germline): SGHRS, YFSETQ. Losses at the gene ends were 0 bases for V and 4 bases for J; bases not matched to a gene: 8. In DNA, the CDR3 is TGCGCCAGCAGCTTGGCCGGGGGCAGCGGGGGGTACAATGAGCAGTTCTTC. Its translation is CASSLAGGSGGYNEQFF.

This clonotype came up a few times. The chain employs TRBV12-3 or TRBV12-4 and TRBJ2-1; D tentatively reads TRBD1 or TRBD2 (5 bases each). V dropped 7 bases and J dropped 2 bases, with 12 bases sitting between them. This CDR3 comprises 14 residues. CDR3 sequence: CASTTTGTYNEQFF. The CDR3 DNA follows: TGTGCCAGCACGACTACAGGAACCTACAATGAGCAGTTCTTC.

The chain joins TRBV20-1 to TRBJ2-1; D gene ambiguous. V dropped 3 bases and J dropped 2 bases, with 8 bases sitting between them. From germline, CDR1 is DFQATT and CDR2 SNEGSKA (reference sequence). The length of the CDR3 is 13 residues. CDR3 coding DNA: TGCAGTGCTAGTTTAGGGACCTACAATGAGCAGTTCTTC. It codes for CSASLGTYNEQFF.